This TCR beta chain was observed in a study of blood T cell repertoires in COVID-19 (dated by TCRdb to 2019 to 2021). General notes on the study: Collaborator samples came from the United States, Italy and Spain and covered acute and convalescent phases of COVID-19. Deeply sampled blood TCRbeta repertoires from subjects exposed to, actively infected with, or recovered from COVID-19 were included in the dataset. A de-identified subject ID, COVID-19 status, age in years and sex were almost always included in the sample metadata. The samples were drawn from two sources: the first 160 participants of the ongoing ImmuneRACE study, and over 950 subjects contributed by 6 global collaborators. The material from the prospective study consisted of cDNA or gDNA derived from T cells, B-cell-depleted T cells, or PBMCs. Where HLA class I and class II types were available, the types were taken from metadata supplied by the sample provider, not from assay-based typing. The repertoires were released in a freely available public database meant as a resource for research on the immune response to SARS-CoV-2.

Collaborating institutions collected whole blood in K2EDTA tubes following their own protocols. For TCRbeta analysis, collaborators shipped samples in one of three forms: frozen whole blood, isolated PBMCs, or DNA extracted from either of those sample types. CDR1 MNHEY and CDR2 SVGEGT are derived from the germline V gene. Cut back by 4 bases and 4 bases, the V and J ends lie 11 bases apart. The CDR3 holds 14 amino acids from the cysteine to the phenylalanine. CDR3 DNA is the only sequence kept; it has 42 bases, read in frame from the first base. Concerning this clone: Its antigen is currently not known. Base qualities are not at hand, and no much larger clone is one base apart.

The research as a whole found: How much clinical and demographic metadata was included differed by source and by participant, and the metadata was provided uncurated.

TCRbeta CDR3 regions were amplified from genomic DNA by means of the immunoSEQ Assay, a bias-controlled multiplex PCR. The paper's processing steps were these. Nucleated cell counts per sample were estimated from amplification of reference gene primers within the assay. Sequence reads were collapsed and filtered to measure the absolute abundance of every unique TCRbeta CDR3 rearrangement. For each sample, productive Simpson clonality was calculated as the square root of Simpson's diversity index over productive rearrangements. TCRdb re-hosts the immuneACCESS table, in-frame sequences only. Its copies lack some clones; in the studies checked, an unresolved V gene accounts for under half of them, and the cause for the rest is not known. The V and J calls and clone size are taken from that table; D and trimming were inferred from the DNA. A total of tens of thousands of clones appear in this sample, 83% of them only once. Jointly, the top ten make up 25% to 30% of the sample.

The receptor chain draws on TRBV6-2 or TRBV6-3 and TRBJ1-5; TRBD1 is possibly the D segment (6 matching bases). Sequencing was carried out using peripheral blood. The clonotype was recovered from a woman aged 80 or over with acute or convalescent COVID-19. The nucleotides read TGTGCCAGCAGTTCCCGACAGGAGAATCAGCCCCAGCATTTT. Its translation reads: CASSSRQENQPQHF.